The 23 T cell receptor beta chains reported below all come from one sample, sequenced in a study of blood T cells in healthy people across ages. Using a J-beta primer mix together with a sample-barcoded 5' primer, a second PCR was run for about 6 to 12 cycles. A single record per CDR3 protein comes from TCRdb applying MiXCR to the 5' RACE reads. The table records about 1,500,000 distinct CDR3 sequences, 40% to 50% of them present only once. Sequenced sample: blood. Every receptor here comes from a woman between 18 and 30 years old in good health.

V and J are TRBV3-1 and TRBJ2-1; 7 positions agree with TRBD2. V trimming: 4 bases; J trimming: 7 bases; junction bases outside the gene matches: 10. The CDR3 has 15 residues. The germline gives CDR1 LGHDT, CDR2 YNNKEL (reference sequence). The CDR3 sequence: CASSRWGEGKNEQFF. CDR3 in DNA: TGTGCCAGCAGCCGCTGGGGGGAGGGGAAAAATGAGCAGTTCTTC.

This clonotype was found a few times. A much larger clone differs by one base, so this may be a read error. The chain joins TRBV29-1 to TRBJ2-4; perhaps D is TRBD1 or TRBD2 (6 bases each). The V end was cut by 3 bases, the J end by 8 bases, with 14 bases between. The CDR3 sequence is 13 residues long. The V gene's germline CDR1 is SQVTM and CDR2 ANQGSEA. The CDR3 here is CSVEDGGEHIQYF. The CDR3 bases are TGCAGCGTTGAGGACGGGGGCGAGCACATTCAGTACTTC. Together with reference TRBV29-1 and TRBJ2-4, the CDR3 gives the full variable domain: SAVISQKPSRDICQRGTSLTIQCQVDSQVTMMFWYRQQPGQSLTLIATANQGSEATYESGFVIDKFPISRPNLTFSTLTVSNMSPEDSSIYLCSVEDGGEHIQYFGAGTRLSVL.

V and J are TRBV25-1 and TRBJ2-3, with 10 bases aligning to TRBD2. CDR1 and CDR2 from the germline V gene are MGHDK and SYGVNS. This CDR3 is built from 14 residues. The junction had 2 bases not matched to a gene; V was cut back by 4 bases and J by 4 bases. Here the CDR3 reads CASSGLAGPDTQYF. CDR3 bases: TGTGCCAGCAGTGGACTAGCGGGCCCAGATACGCAGTATTTT.

The chain joins TRBV5-6 to TRBJ2-1; D perhaps matches TRBD2 (6 bases). Trimming left V 4 bases short and J 10 bases short, with 18 bases between. Germline V gives CDR1 SGHDT, CDR2 YYEEEE. The CDR3 has 14 amino acids. This CDR3 is CASSHRDWLVEQFF. CDR3 DNA sequence: TGTGCCAGCAGCCACCGGGACTGGCTTGTGGAGCAGTTCTTC.

This rearrangement joins TRBV7-2 to TRBJ2-3, with 16 positions matching TRBD2. Germline V lookup: CDR1 SGHTA, CDR2 FQGNSA. The trim removed 2 bases at V and 3 bases at J, leaving 11 bases unmatched. The CDR3 length is 20 residues. CDR3 amino acids: CASSLPDLGLAGGRTDTQYF. In nucleotides, the CDR3 is TGTGCCAGCAGCTTACCCGACCTGGGACTAGCGGGGGGGAGGACAGATACGCAGTATTTT.

The J gene is TRBJ2-3, the V gene TRBV25-1, with D perhaps TRBD2 (6 bases). CDR1 and CDR2 from the germline V gene are MGHDK and SYGVNS. The length of the CDR3 is 15 residues. Deletions cut 6 bases from V and 3 bases from J, with 16 bases between. Written as DNA, the CDR3 is TGTGCCAGCAGATCTGGCGGGAAGTTTACAGATACGCAGTATTTT. Its protein product is CASRSGGKFTDTQYF.

J is TRBJ1-5 and V is TRBV4-1; no clear D gene. The V end lost 3 bases, the J end lost 0 bases, and 12 bases lay between the germline ends. CDR1 is MGHRA and CDR2 is YSYEKL in the germline V gene. The CDR3 consists of 16 residues. This CDR3 is CASSHPVKGSNQPQHF. DNA for the CDR3: TGCGCCAGCAGCCACCCCGTCAAGGGTAGCAATCAGCCCCAGCATTTT.

The V gene is TRBV4-2, the J gene TRBJ2-1; D not resolved. CDR3 size: 12 residues. CDR1 and CDR2 from the germline V gene are LGHNA and YNFKEQ. With 0 bases removed from V and 15 bases from J, the gap between germline ends came to 12 bases. DNA for the CDR3: TGTGCCAGCAGCCAAGATGGCCTAGGTCTGTTCTTC. Translation: CASSQDGLGLFF.

The table lists this clonotype with a count of one. This chain uses TRBV6-5 with TRBJ2-7; 10 bases fit TRBD1. Germline-derived CDR1 and CDR2 are MNHEY and SVGAGI. This CDR3 contains 15 residues. Trimming took 7 bases from V and 10 from J; bases not matched to a gene: 16. The CDR3 DNA reads as TGTGCCAGCACCAGCCCACCCGGGACAGGGGCACGCCAGTACTTC. This encodes CASTSPPGTGARQYF.

This clonotype was counted between two and nine times. The V gene is TRBV4-1, the J gene TRBJ2-3; TRBD1 matches at 7 bases. Germline V gene data show CDR1 as MGHRA and CDR2 as YSYEKL. V lost 1 base, J lost 2 bases, and 6 bases stayed unmatched. This CDR3 is 16 amino acids long. This chain's CDR3 is CASSQGTGTATDTQYF. The CDR3 DNA is TGCGCCAGCAGCCAAGGGACGGGGACAGCCACAGATACGCAGTATTTT.

V and J are TRBV6-5 and TRBJ1-5, with D uncertain. From germline, CDR1 is MNHEY and CDR2 SVGAGI. The CDR3 length is 15 residues. Trimming stripped 3 bases from V and 1 base from J, with 10 bases between. The chain's CDR3 is CASSYSRSSNQPQHF. The CDR3 DNA follows: TGTGCCAGCAGTTATAGCAGGAGCAGCAATCAGCCCCAGCATTTT.

The chain has TRBV3-1 and TRBJ2-3; unclear D gene. The ends were cut back, 2 bases at V and 5 bases at J, with 8 bases in the middle. The CDR3 spans 13 residues. Germline V lookup: CDR1 LGHDT, CDR2 YNNKEL (reference sequence). CDR3 nucleotides: TGTGCCAGCAGCCAACCCCGTGGAGATACGCAGTATTTT. Residues: CASSQPRGDTQYF.

The table lists this clonotype with a few counts. This chain joins TRBV11-2 and TRBJ2-2; possibly TRBD1 for D (6 bases). Germline V gene data show CDR1 as SGHAT and CDR2 as FQNNGV. Between the trimmed V and J ends, which lost 6 bases and 7 bases, there was a span of 21 bases. The CDR3 spans 16 residues. CDR3 in amino acids: CASRLLKQGDGGELFF. The DNA for the CDR3 is TGTGCCAGCAGACTCCTCAAACAGGGTGACGGCGGGGAGCTGTTTTTT.

This clonotype occurred many times. The chain recombines TRBV5-1 with TRBJ2-7; 7 positions match TRBD1. The CDR3 length is 14 residues. With 4 bases clipped from V and 2 bases from J, the junction kept 6 bases outside the gene matches. Looked up from germline, CDR1 is SGHRS and CDR2 is YFSETQ. DNA of the CDR3: TGCGCCAGCAGCGCTCGACAGGGACCCTACGAGCAGTACTTC. Its protein product is CASSARQGPYEQYF.

The V gene is TRBV6-5, the J gene TRBJ2-3; D might be TRBD1 (5 bases). There are 13 residues in the CDR3. V dropped 0 bases and J dropped 6 bases, with 7 bases sitting between them. Per germline, CDR1 MNHEY and CDR2 SVGAGI. In DNA form, the CDR3 reads TGTGCCAGCAGTTACTCGGGGCCTGATACGCAGTATTTT. It translates to CASSYSGPDTQYF.

The J gene is TRBJ2-7, the V gene TRBV6-5, with 8 bases that match TRBD2. The CDR3 runs to 17 residues. The trim removed 0 bases at V and 3 bases at J, leaving 10 bases unmatched. CDR1 is MNHEY and CDR2 is SVGAGI in the germline V gene. CDR3 coding DNA: TGTGCCAGCAGTTACTCGACTAACGGGGGGGCATTCTACGAGCAGTACTTC. It translates to CASSYSTNGGAFYEQYF.

This clonotype was picked up a small number of times. This chain uses TRBV20-1 with TRBJ2-7, with D unresolved. Germline V CDR1 and CDR2: DFQATT, SNEGSKA (reference sequence). V was trimmed by 3 bases and J by 0 bases, leaving 12 bases between them. The CDR3 is 14 residues long. CDR3 residues: CSASSVLPSYEQYF. The CDR3 DNA follows: TGCAGTGCTAGTAGTGTCCTTCCCTCCTACGAGCAGTACTTC.

This clonotype was counted a few times. The rearrangement uses TRBV20-1 and TRBJ2-7; D gene unclear. The CDR3 length is 12 residues. CDR1 is DFQATT and CDR2 is SNEGSKA in the germline V gene (reference sequence). V gave up 5 bases and J gave up 3 bases, with 11 bases separating them. CDR3 residues: CSAADLVYEQYF. As DNA, the CDR3 is TGCAGTGCTGCCGACTTAGTCTACGAGCAGTACTTC.

On this clonotype itself: One end of the junction does not line up with germline, which may come from a read error. The chain carries TRBV9 and TRBJ2-1, with 13 nucleotides matching TRBD2. The germline V gene has CDR1 SGDLS and CDR2 YYNGEE. The length of the CDR3 is 15 residues. The DNA of the CDR3 is TGTGCCTGCAGCGTCACTAGCGGGAGGGCCAACGAGCAGTTCTTC. Encoded protein: CACSVTSGRANEQFF.

V gene TRBV4-1 combines with J gene TRBJ2-4, with a tentative D call TRBD1 (6 bases). V was pared by 2 bases and J by 4 bases, with 18 bases between. The CDR3 extends over 17 amino acids. Germline CDR1 is MGHRA and CDR2 is YSYEKL. The CDR3 spells CASSQLTPGHLKNIQYF. The CDR3 DNA is TGCGCCAGCAGCCAACTGACGCCGGGACACCTTAAAAACATTCAGTACTTC.

A word on this clonotype: A read error is possible here, since a much larger clone lies one base away. The CDR3 loop reads CSANPTGVGGYTF. DNA of the CDR3: TGCAGTGCTAACCCGACAGGGGTAGGTGGCTACACCTTC. The chain recombines TRBV20-1 with TRBJ1-2, with 8 bases that match TRBD1. Germline-derived CDR1 and CDR2 are DFQATT and SNEGSKA (reference sequence). This CDR3 contains 13 residues. The V and J ends lost 4 bases and 7 bases, in that order; junction bases with no gene match: 8.

V gene TRBV6-2 or TRBV6-3 combines with J gene TRBJ2-7; 16 bases are a match to TRBD2. Losses at the gene ends were 6 bases for V and 6 bases for J; bases not matched to a gene: 5. This CDR3 is built from 15 residues. The germline gives CDR1 MNHEY, CDR2 SVGEGT. The CDR3 here is CASSGTSGRASEQYF. DNA for the CDR3: TGTGCCAGCAGCGGGACTAGCGGGAGGGCCAGCGAGCAGTACTTC.

The V call is TRBV6-1, the J call TRBJ2-4; no reliable D call. Trimming cost V 2 bases and J 3 bases, with 11 bases left between them. This CDR3 is built from 15 residues. Germline V gives CDR1 MNHNS, CDR2 SASEGT. The CDR3 region is CASSELASGKNIQYF. The CDR3 DNA follows: TGTGCCAGCAGTGAATTGGCCTCCGGCAAAAACATTCAGTACTTC.